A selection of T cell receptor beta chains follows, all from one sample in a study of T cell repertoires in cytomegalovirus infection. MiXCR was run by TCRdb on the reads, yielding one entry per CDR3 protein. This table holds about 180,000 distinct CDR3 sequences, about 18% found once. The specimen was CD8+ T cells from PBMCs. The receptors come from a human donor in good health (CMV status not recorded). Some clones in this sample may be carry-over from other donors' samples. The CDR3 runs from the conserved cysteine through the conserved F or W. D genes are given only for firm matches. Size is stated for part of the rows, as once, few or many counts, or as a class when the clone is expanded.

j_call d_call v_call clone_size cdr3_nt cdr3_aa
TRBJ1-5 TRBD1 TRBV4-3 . TGCGCCAGCAGCCAAGGAACAGGGGGTGATCAGCCCCAGCATTTT CASSQGTGGDQPQHF
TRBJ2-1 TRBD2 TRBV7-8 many TGTGCCAGCAGCTTATCAACTAGCGGGGCTTACAATGAGCAGTTCTTC CASSLSTSGAYNEQFF
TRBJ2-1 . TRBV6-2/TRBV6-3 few TGTGCCAGCACCGCGGGACAGCTGATCTACAATGAGCAGTTCTTC CASTAGQLIYNEQFF
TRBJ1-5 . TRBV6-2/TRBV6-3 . TGTGCCAGCAGCTTCGCGGGAGGCAGCAATCAGCCCCAGCATTTT CASSFAGGSNQPQHF
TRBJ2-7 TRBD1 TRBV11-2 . TGTGCCAGCAGCCCACGGACAGGGAAGGGACACGAGCAGTACTTC CASSPRTGKGHEQYF
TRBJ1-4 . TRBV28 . TGTGCCAGCAGTTTCGTCGAAGGCGAAAAACTGTTTTTT CASSFVEGEKLFF
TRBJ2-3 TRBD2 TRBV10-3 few TGTGCCACCCGGCTTAGCGGGGGGGCCGGCACAGATACGCAGTATTTT CATRLSGGAGTDTQYF
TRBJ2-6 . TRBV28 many TGTGCCAGCAGTTTTCCTTCGACCAACGTCCTGACTTTC CASSFPSTNVLTF
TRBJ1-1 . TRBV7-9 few TGTGCCAGCAGCTTAACGGAGAAGCGGTACGCTGAAGCTTTCTTT CASSLTEKRYAEAFF
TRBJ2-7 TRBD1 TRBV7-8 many TGTGCCAGCAGTGCCACCCGGGACAGCGGCGAGCAGTACTTC CASSATRDSGEQYF
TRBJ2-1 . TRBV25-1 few TGTGCCAGCAGTGGAACCGGGATCCGACACTTCTTC CASSGTGIRHFF
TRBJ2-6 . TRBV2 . TGTGCCAGCAGTGACGTTCGGCAGGGGGGGACTGGGGCCAACGTCCTGACTTTC CASSDVRQGGTGANVLTF
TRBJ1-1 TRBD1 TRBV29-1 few TGCAGCCCCGGACAGGGCGCTGAAGCTTTCTTT CSPGQGAEAFF
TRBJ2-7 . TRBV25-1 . TGTGCCAGCAGTCCGGGCTCCTTGGAGTACTTC CASSPGSLEYF
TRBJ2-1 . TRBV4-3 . TGCGCCAGCAGCCAAGCCAATGAGCAGTTCTTC CASSQANEQFF
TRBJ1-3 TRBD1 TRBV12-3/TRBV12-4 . TGTGCCAGCAGTGGACAGGGGAGGGGAAACACCATATATTTT CASSGQGRGNTIYF
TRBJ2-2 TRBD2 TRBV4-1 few TGCGCCAGCAGCGATAGCGGGGGGGGTGTCGGGGAGCTGTTTTTT CASSDSGGGVGELFF
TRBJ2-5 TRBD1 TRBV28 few TGTGCCAGCAGTGTACCGGCCCGGGACAGGGAGTTGGTAGAAGAGACCCAGTACTTC CASSVPARDRELVEETQYF
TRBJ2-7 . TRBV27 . TGTGCCAGCGCGGACAGTTCCTACGAGCAGTACTTC CASADSSYEQYF
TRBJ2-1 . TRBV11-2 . TGTGCCAGCAGCTTACTGGACGATGAGCAGTTCTTC CASSLLDDEQFF
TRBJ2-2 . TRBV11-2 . TGTGCCAGCAGCTCGATACGTTGGGAGAACACCGGGGAGCTGTTTTTT CASSSIRWENTGELFF
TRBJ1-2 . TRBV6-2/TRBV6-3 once TGTGCCAGCAGACGGGACCTTCCAAGGGATGGCTACACCTTC CASRRDLPRDGYTF
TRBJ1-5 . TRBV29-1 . TGCAGCGTTGAATCTGGGGCCAATCAGCCCCAGCATTTT CSVESGANQPQHF
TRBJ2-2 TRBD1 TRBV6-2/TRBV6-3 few TGTGCCAGCAAAGGGGGAGTGACAGGGGGCTACGGGGAGCTGTTTTTT CASKGGVTGGYGELFF
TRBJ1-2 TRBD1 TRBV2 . TGTGCCACTATTCCCGGACAGGCGAAATATGGCTACACCTTC CATIPGQAKYGYTF
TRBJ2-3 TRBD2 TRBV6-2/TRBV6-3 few TGTGCCAGCGATACTAGCGGGGGACACACAGATACGCAGTATTTT CASDTSGGHTDTQYF
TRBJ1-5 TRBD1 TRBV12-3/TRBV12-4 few TGTGCCAGCAGTTTGGGACAGGGCTATCAGCCCCAGCATTTT CASSLGQGYQPQHF
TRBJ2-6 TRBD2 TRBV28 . TGTGCCAGCGTTTCCGGGACTAACTCTGGGGCCAACGTCCTGACTTTC CASVSGTNSGANVLTF
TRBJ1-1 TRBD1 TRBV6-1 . TGTGCCAGCCCCGGCACAGGGGGTATAAACACTGAAGCTTTCTTT CASPGTGGINTEAFF
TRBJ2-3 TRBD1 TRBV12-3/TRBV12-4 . TGTGCCAGCAGGGGGACAGGGGGTACAGATACGCAGTATTTT CASRGTGGTDTQYF
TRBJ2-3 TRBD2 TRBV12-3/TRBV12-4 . TGTGCCAGCAGTATAGTTCCGGGACTAGCGGCAGATACGCAGTATTTT CASSIVPGLAADTQYF
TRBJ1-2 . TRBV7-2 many TGTGCCAGCAGCTTAAGCAGTATGGATGGCTACACCTTC CASSLSSMDGYTF
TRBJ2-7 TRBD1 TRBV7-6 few TGTGCCAGCAGCCCACCTGGGACAGGGGTGGCATACGAGCAGTACTTC CASSPPGTGVAYEQYF
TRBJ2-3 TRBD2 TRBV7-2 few TGTGCCAGCAGCCCCGGGAGGGAGCGGGGGGGCCTGGGAGATACGCAGTATTTT CASSPGRERGGLGDTQYF
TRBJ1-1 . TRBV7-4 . TGTGCCAGCGGGACACCCAGGAACACTGAAGCTTTCTTT CASGTPRNTEAFF
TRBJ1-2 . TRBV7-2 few TGTGCCAGCAGCTCAAAGAAGAGGAACTATGGCTACACCTTC CASSSKKRNYGYTF
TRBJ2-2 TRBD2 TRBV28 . TGTGCCAGCAGCCAAGCGGGGTTGAACACCGGGGAGCTGTTTTTT CASSQAGLNTGELFF
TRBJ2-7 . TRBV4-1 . TGCGCCAGCAGCCAAGAAGGCAGGAAGTCCTACGAGCAGTACTTC CASSQEGRKSYEQYF
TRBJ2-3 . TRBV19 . TGTGCCATAGGGGGCACAGATACGCAGTATTTT CAIGGTDTQYF
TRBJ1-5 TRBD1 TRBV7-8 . TGTGCCAGCAGCTCTCGACAGGGGTTCCAGCCCCAGCATTTT CASSSRQGFQPQHF
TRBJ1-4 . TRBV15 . TGTGCCACCAGCAGAGATCCGGACAGTATAAATGAAAAACTGTTTTTT CATSRDPDSINEKLFF
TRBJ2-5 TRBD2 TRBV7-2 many TGTGCCAGCAGTCTGCTAGCGGGGGCTTCCCAAGAGACCCAGTACTTC CASSLLAGASQETQYF
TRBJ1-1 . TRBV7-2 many TGTGCCAGCAGCCTAAATAAGGGATACACTGAAGCTTTCTTT CASSLNKGYTEAFF
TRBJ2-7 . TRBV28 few TGTGCCAGCAGTCCTCTGGACATCTACGAGCAGTACTTC CASSPLDIYEQYF
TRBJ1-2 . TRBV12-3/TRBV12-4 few TGTGCCAGCAGTTTGTCGACAGTCTATGGCTACACCTTC CASSLSTVYGYTF
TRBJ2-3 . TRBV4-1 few TGCGCCAGCAGCCCAGGGCAGTTAAGCACAGATACGCAGTATTTT CASSPGQLSTDTQYF
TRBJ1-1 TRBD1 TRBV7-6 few TGTGCCAGCAGCCCAGGGGGCTCAGGCACTGAAGCTTTCTTT CASSPGGSGTEAFF
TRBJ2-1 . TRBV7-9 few TGTGCCAGCAGCCAAAGACAGGTGATGTTCTTC CASSQRQVMFF
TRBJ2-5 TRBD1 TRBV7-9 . TGTGCCAGCAGCCGACAGGGAGCCGGAGAGACCCAGTACTTC CASSRQGAGETQYF